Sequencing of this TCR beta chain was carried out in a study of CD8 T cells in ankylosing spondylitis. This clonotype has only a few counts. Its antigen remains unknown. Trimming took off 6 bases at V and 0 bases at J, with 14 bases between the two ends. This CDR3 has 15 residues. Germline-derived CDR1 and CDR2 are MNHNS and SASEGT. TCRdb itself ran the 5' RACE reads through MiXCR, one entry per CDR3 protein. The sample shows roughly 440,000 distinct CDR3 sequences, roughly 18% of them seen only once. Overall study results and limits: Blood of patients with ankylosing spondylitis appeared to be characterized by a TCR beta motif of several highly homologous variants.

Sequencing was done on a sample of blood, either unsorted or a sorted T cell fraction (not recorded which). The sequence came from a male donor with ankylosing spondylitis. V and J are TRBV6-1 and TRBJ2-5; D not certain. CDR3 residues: CASRRNSRNQETQYF. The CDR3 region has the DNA TGTGCCAGCAGGAGGAACAGCCGAAACCAAGAGACCCAGTACTTC.